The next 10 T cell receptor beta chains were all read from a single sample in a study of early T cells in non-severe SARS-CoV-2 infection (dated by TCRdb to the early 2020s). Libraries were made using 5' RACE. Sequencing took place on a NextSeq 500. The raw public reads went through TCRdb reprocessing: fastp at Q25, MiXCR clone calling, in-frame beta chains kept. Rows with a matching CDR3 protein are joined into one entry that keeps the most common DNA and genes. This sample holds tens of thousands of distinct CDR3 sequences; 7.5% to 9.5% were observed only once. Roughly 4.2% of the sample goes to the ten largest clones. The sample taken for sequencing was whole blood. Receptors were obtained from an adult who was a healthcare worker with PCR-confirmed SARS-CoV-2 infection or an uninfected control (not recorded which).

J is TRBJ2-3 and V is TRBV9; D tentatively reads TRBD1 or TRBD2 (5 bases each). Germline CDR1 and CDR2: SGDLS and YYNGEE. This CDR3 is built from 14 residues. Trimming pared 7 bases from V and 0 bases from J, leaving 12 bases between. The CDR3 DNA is TGTGCCAGCGCCGGGACGGCTAGCACAGATACGCAGTATTTT. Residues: CASAGTASTDTQYF.

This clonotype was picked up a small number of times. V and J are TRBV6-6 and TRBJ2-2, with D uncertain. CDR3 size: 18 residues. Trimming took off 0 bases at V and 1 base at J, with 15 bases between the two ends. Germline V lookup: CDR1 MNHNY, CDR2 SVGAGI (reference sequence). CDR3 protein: CASSYSLGSTRNTGELFF. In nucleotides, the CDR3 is TGTGCCAGCAGTTACTCCTTGGGCAGTACCAGGAACACCGGGGAGCTGTTTTTT.

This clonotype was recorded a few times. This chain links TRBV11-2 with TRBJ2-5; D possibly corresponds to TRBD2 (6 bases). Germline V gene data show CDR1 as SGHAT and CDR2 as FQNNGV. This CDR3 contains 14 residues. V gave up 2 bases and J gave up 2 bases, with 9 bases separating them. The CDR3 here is CASSLRRAQETQYF. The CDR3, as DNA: TGTGCCAGCAGCTTAAGGAGGGCTCAAGAGACCCAGTACTTC.

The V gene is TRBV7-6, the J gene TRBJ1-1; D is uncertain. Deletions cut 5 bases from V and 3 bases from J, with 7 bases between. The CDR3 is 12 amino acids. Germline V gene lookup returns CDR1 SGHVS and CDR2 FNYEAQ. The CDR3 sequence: CASSPLDTEAFF. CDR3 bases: TGTGCCAGCAGCCCCCTCGACACTGAAGCTTTCTTT.

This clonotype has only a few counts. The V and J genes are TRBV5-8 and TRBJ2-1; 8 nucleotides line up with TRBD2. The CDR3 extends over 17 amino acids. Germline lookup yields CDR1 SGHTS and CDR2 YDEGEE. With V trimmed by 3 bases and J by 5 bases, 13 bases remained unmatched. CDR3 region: CASSSHRAGVKDNEQFF. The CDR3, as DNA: TGTGCCAGCAGCTCCCATCGAGCGGGAGTGAAGGACAATGAGCAGTTCTTC.

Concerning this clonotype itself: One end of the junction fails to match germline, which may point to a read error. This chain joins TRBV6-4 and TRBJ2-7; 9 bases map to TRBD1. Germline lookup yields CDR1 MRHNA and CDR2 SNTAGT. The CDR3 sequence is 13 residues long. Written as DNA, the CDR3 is TGTGCCAGCAGCCCGGACAGGGGACACGAGCAGTGCTTC. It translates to CASSPDRGHEQCF.

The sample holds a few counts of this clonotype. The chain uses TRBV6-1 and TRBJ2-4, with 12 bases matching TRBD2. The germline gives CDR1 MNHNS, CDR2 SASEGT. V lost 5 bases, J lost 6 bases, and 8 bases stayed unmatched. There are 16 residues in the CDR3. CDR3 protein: CASSPTRGLAGNIQYF. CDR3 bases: TGTGCCAGCAGTCCTACTAGGGGACTAGCGGGAAACATTCAGTACTTC.

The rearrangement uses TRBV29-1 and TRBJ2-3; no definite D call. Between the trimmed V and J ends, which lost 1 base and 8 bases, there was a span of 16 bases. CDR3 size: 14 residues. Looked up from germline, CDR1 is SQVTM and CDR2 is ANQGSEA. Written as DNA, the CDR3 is TGCAGCGTTGAAGGGCTCCCCTCCCCCTTTACGCAGTATTTT. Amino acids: CSVEGLPSPFTQYF.

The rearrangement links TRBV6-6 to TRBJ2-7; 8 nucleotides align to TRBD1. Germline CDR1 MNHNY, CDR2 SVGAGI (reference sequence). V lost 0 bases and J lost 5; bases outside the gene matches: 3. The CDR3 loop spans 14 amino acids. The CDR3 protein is CASSYSAGGNEQYF. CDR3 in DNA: TGTGCCAGCAGTTACTCGGCAGGGGGCAACGAGCAGTACTTC.

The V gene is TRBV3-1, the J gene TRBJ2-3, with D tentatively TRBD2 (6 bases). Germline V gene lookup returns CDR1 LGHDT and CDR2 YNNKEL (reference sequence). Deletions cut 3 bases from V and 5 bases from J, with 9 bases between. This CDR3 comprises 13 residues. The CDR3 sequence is CASSQGGRDTQYF. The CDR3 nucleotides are TGTGCCAGCAGCCAGGGGGGTCGAGATACGCAGTATTTT.